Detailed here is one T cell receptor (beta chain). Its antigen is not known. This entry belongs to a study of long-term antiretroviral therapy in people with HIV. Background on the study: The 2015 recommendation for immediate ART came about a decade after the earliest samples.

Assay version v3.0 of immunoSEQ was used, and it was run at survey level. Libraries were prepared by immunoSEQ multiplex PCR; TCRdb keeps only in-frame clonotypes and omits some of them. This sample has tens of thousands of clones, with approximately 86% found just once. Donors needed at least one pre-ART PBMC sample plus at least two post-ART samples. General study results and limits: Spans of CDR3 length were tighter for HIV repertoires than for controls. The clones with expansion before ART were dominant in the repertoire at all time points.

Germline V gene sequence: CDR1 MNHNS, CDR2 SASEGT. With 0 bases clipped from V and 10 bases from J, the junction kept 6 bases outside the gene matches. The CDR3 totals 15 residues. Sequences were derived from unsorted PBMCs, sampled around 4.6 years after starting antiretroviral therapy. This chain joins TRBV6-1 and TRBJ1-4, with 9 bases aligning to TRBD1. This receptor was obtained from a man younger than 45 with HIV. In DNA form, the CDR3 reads TGTGCCAGCAGTGAAGCGCCGGGACAGGGAGGAAAACTGTTTTTT. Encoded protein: CASSEAPGQGGKLFF.